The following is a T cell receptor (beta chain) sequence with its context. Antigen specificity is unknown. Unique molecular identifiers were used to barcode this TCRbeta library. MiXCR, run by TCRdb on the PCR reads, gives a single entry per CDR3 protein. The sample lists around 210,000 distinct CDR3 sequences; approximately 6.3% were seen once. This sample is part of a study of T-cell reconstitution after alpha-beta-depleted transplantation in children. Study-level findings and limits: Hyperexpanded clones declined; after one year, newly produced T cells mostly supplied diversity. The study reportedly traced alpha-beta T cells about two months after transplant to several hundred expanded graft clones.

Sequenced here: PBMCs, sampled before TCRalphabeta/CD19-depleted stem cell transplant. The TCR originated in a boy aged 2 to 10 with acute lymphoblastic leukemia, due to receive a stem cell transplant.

The chain's CDR3 is CASSFGATGSTEAFF. DNA of the CDR3: TGTGCCAGCAGTTTTGGGGCCACAGGGAGTACTGAAGCTTTCTTT. The V call is TRBV12-3 or TRBV12-4, the J call TRBJ1-1; perhaps TRBD1 as D (6 bases). This CDR3 spans 15 amino acids. V gave up 3 bases and J gave up 5 bases, with 16 bases separating them.